This T cell receptor (beta chain) originates from a study of monozygotic twins with inflammatory bowel disease. Whole-study results and caveats: Patient repertoire variability may have increased through differing immunosuppressive treatments. Especially with disease activity, IBD patients shared fewer clonotypes with others than healthy twins did.

A remark on this clonotype: Its antigen is unknown.

PCR of TCRalpha and TCRbeta cDNA was nested, with two rounds of about 16 and 10 cycles. Reanalyzing the 5' RACE reads, TCRdb keeps one entry per CDR3 protein, without DNA. This sample's table reports approximately 140,000 distinct CDR3 sequences. Per the germline V gene, CDR1 is SGHRS and CDR2 is YFSETQ. The CDR3 consists of 15 residues. The chain uses TRBV5-1 and TRBJ2-1; the TCRdb D gene call, TRBD1, has no DNA to confirm it. The sample taken for sequencing was blood. The sequence was collected from a human donor with ulcerative colitis or Crohn's disease, or a healthy co-twin of an affected twin (not recorded which). The CDR3 sequence: CASSLPTGERDEQFF.